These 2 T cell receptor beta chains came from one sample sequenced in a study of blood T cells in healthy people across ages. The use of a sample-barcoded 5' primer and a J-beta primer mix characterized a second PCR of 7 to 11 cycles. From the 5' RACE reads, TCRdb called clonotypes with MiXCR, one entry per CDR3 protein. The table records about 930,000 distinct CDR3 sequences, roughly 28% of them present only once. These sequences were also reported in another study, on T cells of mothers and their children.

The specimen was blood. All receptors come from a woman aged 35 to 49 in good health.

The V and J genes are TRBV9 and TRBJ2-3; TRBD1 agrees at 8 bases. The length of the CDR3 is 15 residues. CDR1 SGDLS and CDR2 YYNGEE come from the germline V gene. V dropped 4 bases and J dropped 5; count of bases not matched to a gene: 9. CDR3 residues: CASSPWAGGIDTQYF. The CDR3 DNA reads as TGTGCCAGCAGCCCATGGGCAGGGGGCATAGATACGCAGTATTTT.

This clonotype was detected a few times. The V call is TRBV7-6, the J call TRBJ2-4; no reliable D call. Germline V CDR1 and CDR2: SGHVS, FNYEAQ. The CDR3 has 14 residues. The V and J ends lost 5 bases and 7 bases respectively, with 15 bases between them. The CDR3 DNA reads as TGTGCCAGCAGCCCAGAGGTCCCTGGGAACATTCAGTACTTC. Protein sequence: CASSPEVPGNIQYF.